This T cell receptor (beta chain) is from a study of human T cells and chemical hapten exposure. This clonotype was found many times. Each CDR3 protein gets one entry after TCRdb re-called the RACE reads with MiXCR. This repertoire shows around 110,000 distinct CDR3 sequences, about an eighth found once; its top ten account for just over 1.4%. Time point noted: patch test 1, 2 weeks after DPC sensitization. Treatment defined: therapeutic diphenylcyclopropenone sensitization with weekly scalp DPC. The germline V gene encodes CDR1 SGHRS and CDR2 YFSETQ. J was trimmed by 5 bases and V by 1 base; bases with no gene match: 4. CDR3 length equals 16 residues.

The chain joins TRBV5-1 to TRBJ2-3; TRBD2 matches at 13 bases. Source: whole blood, taken in connection with sensitization to the hapten diphenylcyclopropenone (DPC). This receptor was obtained from a woman aged 45-60 years with alopecia areata. Some clones in this sample may be carry-over from other donors' samples. The CDR3 sequence: CASSLTSGGAEDTQYF. The CDR3 DNA reads as TGCGCCAGCAGCTTGACTAGCGGGGGGGCGGAAGATACGCAGTATTTT.